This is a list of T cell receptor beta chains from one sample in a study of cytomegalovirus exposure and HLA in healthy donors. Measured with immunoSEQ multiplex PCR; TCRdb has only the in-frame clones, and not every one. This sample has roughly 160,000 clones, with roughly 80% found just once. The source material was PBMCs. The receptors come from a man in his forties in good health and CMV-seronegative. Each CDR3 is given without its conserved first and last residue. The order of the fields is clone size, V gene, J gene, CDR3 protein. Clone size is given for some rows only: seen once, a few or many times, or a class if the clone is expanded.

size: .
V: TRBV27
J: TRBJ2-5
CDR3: ASSAFKQGKETQY

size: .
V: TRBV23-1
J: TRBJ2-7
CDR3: ASSQSARWGISYEQY

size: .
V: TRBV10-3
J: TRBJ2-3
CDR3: AISDPRLAGDTDTQY

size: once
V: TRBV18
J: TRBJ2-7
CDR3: ASSPISSYEQY

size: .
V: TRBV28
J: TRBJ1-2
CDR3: ASSLRDRVYGYT

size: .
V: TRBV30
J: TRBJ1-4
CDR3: ACPGGAEKLF

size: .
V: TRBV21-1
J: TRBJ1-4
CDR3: ASSKAWQGQEKLF

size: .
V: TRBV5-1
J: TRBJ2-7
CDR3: ASSPGGTANSYEQY

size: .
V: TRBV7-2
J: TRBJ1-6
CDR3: ASSSDGGYSPLH

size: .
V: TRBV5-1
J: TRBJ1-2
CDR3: ASSLGQGANYGYT

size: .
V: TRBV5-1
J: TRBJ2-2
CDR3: ASTGTPDTGELF